These 13 T cell receptor beta chains share one sample of origin, sequenced in a study of chemoradiotherapy in HPV16-positive cancers. TCRdb keeps only in-frame clones here, not all; method: immunoSEQ multiplex PCR. The data contain roughly 5,600 clones, 80% to 90% of them singletons. The material was tumor tissue, obtained from a patient who underwent chemoradiotherapy. The receptors shown here come from a human donor with HPV-associated anogenital cancer.

This sequence joins TRBV19 and TRBJ1-2; D unclear. V was pared by 3 bases and J by 4 bases, with 12 bases between. The germline CDR1 and CDR2 sequences are LNHDA and SQIVND (reference sequence). The CDR3 is 14 amino acids. CDR3 DNA sequence: TGTGCCAGTAGTATCATGGGGTACGGCTATGGCTACACCTTC. This encodes CASSIMGYGYGYTF.

This clone showed up just once. The J gene is TRBJ2-2, the V gene TRBV5-4; 7 bases match TRBD2. The germline V gene has CDR1 SGHNT and CDR2 YYREEE (reference sequence). The CDR3 spans 15 residues. Unmatched junction bases numbered 3, after V lost 0 bases and J lost 4 bases. The CDR3 region is CASSLVGTTTGELFF. CDR3 DNA sequence: TGTGCCAGCAGCTTGGTTGGGACTACCACCGGGGAGCTGTTTTTT.

This chain joins TRBV4-3 and TRBJ1-1; no clear D gene. Germline CDR1 LGHNA, CDR2 YSLEER. Trimming took off 1 base at V and 4 bases at J, with 13 bases between the two ends. CDR3 length: 15 amino acids. The CDR3 spells CASSQAGVMGTEAFF. CDR3 sequence (DNA): TGCGCCAGCAGCCAAGCCGGGGTAATGGGCACTGAAGCTTTCTTT.

Worth noting for this clone: One junction end disagrees with the germline gene, perhaps due to a read error. This CDR3 reads CPRPFSYEQYF. The DNA for the CDR3 is TGTCCCAGGCCATTTTCCTACGAGCAGTACTTC. The rearrangement joins TRBV7-2 to TRBJ2-7; D ambiguous. The germline V gene encodes CDR1 SGHTA and CDR2 FQGNSA. The CDR3 is made up of 11 amino acids.

Concerning this clone itself: At one of its ends the junction is not consistent with the germline gene, which may arise from a read error. The sample carries other DNA sequences with the same CDR3. The rearrangement uses TRBV18 and TRBJ2-7; the match to TRBD1 covers 11 bases. The CDR3 runs to 15 residues. Germline CDR1 and CDR2: KGHSH and LQKENI. In DNA, the CDR3 is TGTGCCAGCTCTCCCGGGACAGGGGGGTCCTACGAGCAGTATTTC. Its protein product is CASSPGTGGSYEQYF. Supplemented by reference TRBV18 and TRBJ2-7, the full variable domain reads NAGVMQNPRHLVRRRGQEARLRCSPMKGHSHVYWYRQLPEEGLKFMVYLQKENIIDESGMPKERFSAEFPKEGPSILRIQQVVRGDSAAYFCASSPGTGGSYEQYFGPGTRLTVT.

V is TRBV6-5 and J is TRBJ1-2; D may be TRBD1 (5 bases). Per germline, CDR1 MNHEY and CDR2 SVGAGI. This CDR3 has 11 residues. In nucleotides, the CDR3 is TGTGGATCAGCTGGGGACTCTGGCTACACCTTC. Residues: CGSAGDSGYTF.

V usage is TRBV4-3 and J usage is TRBJ1-2, with D maybe TRBD1 (5 bases). Germline loops: CDR1 LGHNA, CDR2 YSLEER. The CDR3 extends over 16 amino acids. The germline V and J ends were trimmed by 0 bases and 2 bases, with 13 bases remaining between them. CDR3 residues: CASSQEVRERNYGYTF. In DNA form, the CDR3 reads TGCGCCAGCAGCCAAGAAGTCAGGGAAAGAAACTATGGCTACACCTTC.

The chain recombines TRBV2 with TRBJ2-7, with D unresolved. This CDR3 contains 11 residues. V lost 6 bases, J lost 3 bases, and 6 bases lay in between. Germline V lookup: CDR1 SNHLY, CDR2 FYNNEI. The chain's CDR3 is CASRYSYEQYF. Written as DNA, the CDR3 is TGTGCCAGCAGGTACAGCTACGAGCAGTACTTC.

The V gene is TRBV7-2, the J gene TRBJ2-5, with no clear D. CDR3 length: 11 residues. V lost 3 bases to trimming and J lost 5 bases, with 4 bases between them. The germline V gene encodes CDR1 SGHTA and CDR2 FQGNSA. The CDR3 DNA is TGTGCCAGCAGCTTCGGGGAGACCCAGTACTTC. It is translated as CASSFGETQYF.

The chain uses TRBV28 and TRBJ1-2; TRBD1 is a possible D gene (5 bases). The CDR3 runs 17 residues. Between the trimmed V and J ends, which lost 7 bases and 1 base, there was a span of 22 bases. Germline values: CDR1 MDHEN, CDR2 SYDVKM. This chain's CDR3 is CASISVGTLGYNYGYTF. The CDR3 bases are TGTGCCAGCATCTCAGTGGGGACTCTGGGGTATAACTATGGCTACACCTTC.

CDR3 protein: CASRHDINTEAFF. The CDR3 coding sequence is TGCGCCAGCAGGCATGACATCAACACTGAAGCTTTCTTT. The V gene is TRBV4-3, the J gene TRBJ1-1; D unresolved. Germline values: CDR1 LGHNA, CDR2 YSLEER. This CDR3 region has 13 residues. Deletions cut 6 bases from V and 2 bases from J, with 10 bases between.

V and J are TRBV2 and TRBJ1-6, with TRBD1 matching 9 bases. The CDR3 runs 14 residues. V lost 11 bases to trimming and J lost 7 bases; unmatched junction nucleotides: 9. In germline, CDR1 is SNHLY, CDR2 FYNNEI. CDR3 protein: CASDDRGGNSPLHF. Here the CDR3 DNA reads TGTGCCTCAGATGACAGGGGGGGCAATTCACCCCTCCACTTT.

The chain recombines TRBV4-3 with TRBJ2-2, with 10 positions matching TRBD1. This CDR3 has 16 residues. Unmatched junction bases numbered 4, after V lost 0 bases and J lost 6 bases. Germline values: CDR1 LGHNA, CDR2 YSLEER. The CDR3 bases are TGCGCCAGCAGCCAAGATCTTGGGACAGGGGCCGGGGAGCTGTTTTTT. Protein product: CASSQDLGTGAGELFF.